Listed here are 5 T cell receptor beta chains from one sample, sequenced in a study of blood T cell repertoires in COVID-19. Produced via immunoSEQ multiplex PCR; TCRdb's table is partial and in-frame only. The repertoire includes 220,000 or so clones, around 87% of them detected once, and under 3.5% sits in the top ten. The sample was PBMCs or T cells enriched from blood (not recorded which). These receptors all stem from a woman aged 18 to 35 in a cohort exposed to, infected with or recovered from COVID-19 (not recorded which).

The V gene is TRBV5-1, the J gene TRBJ1-2; D unclear. This CDR3 has 14 amino acids. Deletions cut 7 bases from V and 3 bases from J, with 16 bases between. Per germline, CDR1 SGHRS and CDR2 YFSETQ. The CDR3 is CASAPRSWDYGYTF. Written as DNA, the CDR3 is TGCGCCAGCGCGCCCAGGTCGTGGGACTATGGCTACACCTTC.

DNA of the CDR3: TGTGCCAGCCGGCGACTGTCGGACACCGGGGAGCTGTTTTTT. Protein sequence: CASRRLSDTGELFF. The chain employs TRBV6-5 and TRBJ2-2; D is unclear. CDR1 and CDR2 from the germline V gene are MNHEY and SVGAGI. V lost 8 bases, J lost 3 bases, and 13 bases lay in between. The CDR3 covers 14 residues.

The chain combines TRBV2 with TRBJ2-5; possible D gene TRBD1, 6 bases. V was trimmed by 5 bases and J by 1 base, leaving 11 bases between them. The germline gives CDR1 SNHLY, CDR2 FYNNEI. The CDR3 covers 14 residues. CDR3 bases: TGTGCCAGCAGTTCGCAGGGGCTCCAAGAGACCCAGTACTTC. Residues: CASSSQGLQETQYF.

This sequence joins TRBV19 and TRBJ1-1; TRBD1 might be the D (6 bases). Germline CDR1 and CDR2: LNHDA and SQIVND (reference sequence). This CDR3 is 17 amino acids long. Trimming took off 4 bases at V and 1 base at J, with 19 bases between the two ends. CDR3 amino acids: CASSTVSSGTKNTEAFF. Written as DNA, the CDR3 is TGTGCCAGTAGTACCGTGTCCTCCGGGACAAAGAACACTGAAGCTTTCTTT.

V and J are TRBV5-4 and TRBJ2-7, with 9 nucleotides matching TRBD1. V lost 3 bases and J lost 5; bases outside the gene matches: 6. CDR1 SGHNT and CDR2 YYREEE come from the germline V gene (reference sequence). This CDR3 has 14 amino acids. The CDR3 nucleotides read TGTGCCAGCAGCTATCCGGGACAGGGCGACGAGCAGTACTTC. This translates into CASSYPGQGDEQYF.